This section outlines one TCR beta chain sequence together with its context. Germline CDR1 ENHRY, CDR2 SYGVKD. V was clipped by 3 bases and J by 5 bases, with 17 bases between them. The CDR3 is 17 amino acids. This specimen comes from a study of blood T cell repertoires in COVID-19. Using immunoSEQ multiplex PCR, the repertoire was profiled, and TCRdb retains in-frame clones only, with some absent. There are fewer than 90,000 clones in the sample; roughly 90% occur only once, and about 15% lies in the top ten. The rearrangement links TRBV10-3 to TRBJ1-6; D is perhaps TRBD1 (5 bases). Sequenced sample: peripheral blood. The TCR originated in a male donor with acute or convalescent COVID-19. The CDR3 reads CAISDGGGRGDNSPLHF. DNA of the CDR3: TGTGCCATCAGTGACGGGGGAGGGCGTGGGGATAATTCACCCCTCCACTTT.